This T cell receptor (beta chain) was found in a study of cytomegalovirus exposure and HLA in healthy donors. Across the study: Some 180 million T cells yielded 100 million or so unique TCR beta sequences in earlier analysis. Membership in the Caucasian-associated ancestry cluster was found for about four fifths of 300 to 500 genotyped donors.

V was cut by 9 bases and J by 2 bases, with 16 bases left in between. Germline values: CDR1 ENHRY, CDR2 SYGVKD. The length of the CDR3 is 14 residues. Among the donors, all were healthy bone marrow donors. Both 60 Vbeta primers and 13 Jbeta primers went into the PCR. Using immunoSEQ multiplex PCR, the repertoire was profiled, and TCRdb retains in-frame clones only, with some absent. The table lists around 100,000 clones, around 82% of them singletons. This TCR was sampled from a woman younger than 45 in good health and CMV-seropositive. This chain connects TRBV10-3 to TRBJ1-1, with D possibly TRBD1 on 6 matching bases. The sequenced sample was PBMCs. The CDR3: CAINTGTRNTEAFF. Written as DNA, the CDR3 is TGTGCCATAAATACCGGGACAAGAAACACTGAAGCTTTCTTT.